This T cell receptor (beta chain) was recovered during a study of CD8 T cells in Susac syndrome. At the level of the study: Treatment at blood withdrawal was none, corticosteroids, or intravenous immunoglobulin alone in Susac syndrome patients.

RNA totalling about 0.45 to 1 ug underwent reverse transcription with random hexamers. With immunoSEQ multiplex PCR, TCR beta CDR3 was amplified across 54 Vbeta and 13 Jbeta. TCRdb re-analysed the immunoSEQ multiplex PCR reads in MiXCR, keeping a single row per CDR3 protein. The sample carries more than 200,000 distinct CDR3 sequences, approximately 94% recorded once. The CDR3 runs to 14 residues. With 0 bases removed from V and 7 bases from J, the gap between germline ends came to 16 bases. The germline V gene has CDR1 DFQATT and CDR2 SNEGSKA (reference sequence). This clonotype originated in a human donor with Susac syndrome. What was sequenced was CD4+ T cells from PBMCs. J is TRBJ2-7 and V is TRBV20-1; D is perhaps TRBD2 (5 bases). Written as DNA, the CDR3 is TGCAGTGCTAGAGATCCCCTTGGGGAGTGGGAGCAGTACTTC. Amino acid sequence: CSARDPLGEWEQYF.